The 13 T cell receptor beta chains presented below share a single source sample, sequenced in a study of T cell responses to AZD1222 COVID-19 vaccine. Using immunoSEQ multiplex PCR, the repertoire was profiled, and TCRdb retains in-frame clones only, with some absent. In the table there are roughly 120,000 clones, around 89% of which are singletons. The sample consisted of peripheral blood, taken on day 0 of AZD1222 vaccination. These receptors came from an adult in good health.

This CDR3 reads CASSFADRAWTGELFF. In DNA, the CDR3 is TGTGCCAGCAGCTTCGCGGACAGGGCGTGGACCGGGGAGCTGTTTTTT. V and J are TRBV7-6 and TRBJ2-2; 8 bases fit TRBD1. This CDR3 spans 16 amino acids. CDR1 is SGHVS, CDR2 FNYEAQ, per germline. V shed 3 bases and J 5 bases; nucleotides not matched to a gene: 8.

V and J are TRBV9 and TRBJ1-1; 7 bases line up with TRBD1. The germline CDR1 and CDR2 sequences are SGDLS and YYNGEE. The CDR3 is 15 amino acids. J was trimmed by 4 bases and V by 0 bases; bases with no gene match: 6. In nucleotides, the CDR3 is TGTGCCAGCAGCGTAGGCGCAGGGGGTAGCACTGAAGCTTTCTTT. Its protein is CASSVGAGGSTEAFF.

The CDR3: CASSIHRGDTQYF. The CDR3 coding sequence is TGTGCCAGCAGCATCCACCGGGGGGATACGCAGTATTTT. This chain uses TRBV11-1 with TRBJ2-3; D may be TRBD2 (6 bases). Looked up from germline, CDR1 is SGHAT and CDR2 is FQDESV (reference sequence). CDR3 size: 13 residues. V was cut by 5 bases and J by 6 bases, with 12 bases left in between.

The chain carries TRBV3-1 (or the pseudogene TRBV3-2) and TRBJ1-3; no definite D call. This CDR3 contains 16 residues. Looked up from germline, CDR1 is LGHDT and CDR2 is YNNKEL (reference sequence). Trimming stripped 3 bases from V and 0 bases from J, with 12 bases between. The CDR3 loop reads CASSHSGLFSGNTIYF. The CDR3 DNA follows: TGTGCCAGCAGCCACTCAGGACTCTTCTCTGGAAACACCATATATTTT.

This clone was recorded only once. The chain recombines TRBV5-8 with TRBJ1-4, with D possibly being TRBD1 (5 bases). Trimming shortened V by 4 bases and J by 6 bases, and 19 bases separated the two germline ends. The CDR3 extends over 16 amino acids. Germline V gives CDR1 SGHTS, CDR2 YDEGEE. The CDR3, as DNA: TGTGCCAGCAGCCTCCAACCGGGACCGCGGGATGAAAAACTGTTTTTT. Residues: CASSLQPGPRDEKLFF.

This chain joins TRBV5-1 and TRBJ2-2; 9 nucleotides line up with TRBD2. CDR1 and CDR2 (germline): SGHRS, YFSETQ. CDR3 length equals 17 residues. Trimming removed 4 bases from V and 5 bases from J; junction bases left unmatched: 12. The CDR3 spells CASSRRLAGINTGELFF. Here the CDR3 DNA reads TGCGCCAGCAGCCGCCGGCTAGCGGGGATAAATACCGGGGAGCTGTTTTTT. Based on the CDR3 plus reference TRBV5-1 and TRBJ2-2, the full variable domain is KAGVTQTPRYLIKTRGQQVTLSCSPISGHRSVSWYQQTPGQGLQFLFEYFSETQRNKGNFPGRFSGRQFSNSRSEMNVSTLELGDSALYLCASSRRLAGINTGELFFGEGSRLTVL.

The DNA for the CDR3 is TGTGCCAGCAGCCTACAGGGAGGAAAACTGTTTTTT. Protein: CASSLQGGKLFF. The chain couples TRBV6-6 to TRBJ1-4, with D tentatively TRBD1 (6 bases). V lost 6 bases and J 10 bases, leaving 12 bases between the germline ends. This CDR3 is 12 amino acids long. CDR1 and CDR2 (germline): MNHNY, SVGAGI (reference sequence).

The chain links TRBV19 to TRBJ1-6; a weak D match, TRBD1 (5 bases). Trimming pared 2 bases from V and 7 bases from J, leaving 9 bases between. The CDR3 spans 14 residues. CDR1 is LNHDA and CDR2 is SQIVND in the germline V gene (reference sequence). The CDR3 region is CASSITRGNSPLHF. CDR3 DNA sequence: TGTGCCAGTAGTATAACCCGGGGGAATTCACCCCTCCACTTT. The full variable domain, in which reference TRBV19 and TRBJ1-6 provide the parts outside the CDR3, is DGGITQSPKYLFRKEGQNVTLSCEQNLNHDAMYWYRQDPGQGLRLIYYSQIVNDFQKGDIAEGYSVSREKKESFPLTVTSAQKNPTAFYLCASSITRGNSPLHFGNGTRLTVT.

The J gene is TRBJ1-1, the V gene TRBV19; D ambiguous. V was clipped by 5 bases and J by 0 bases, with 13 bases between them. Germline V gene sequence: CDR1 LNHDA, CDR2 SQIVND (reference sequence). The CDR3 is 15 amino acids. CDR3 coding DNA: TGTGCCAGTAGTTCAGACGACACCTTGAACACTGAAGCTTTCTTT. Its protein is CASSSDDTLNTEAFF.

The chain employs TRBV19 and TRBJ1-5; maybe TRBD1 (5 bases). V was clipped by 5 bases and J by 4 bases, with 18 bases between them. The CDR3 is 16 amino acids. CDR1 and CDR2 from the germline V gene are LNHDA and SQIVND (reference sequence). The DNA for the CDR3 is TGTGCCAGTAGTCTTATGGGACCGGGCCAAAATCAGCCCCAGCATTTT. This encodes CASSLMGPGQNQPQHF.

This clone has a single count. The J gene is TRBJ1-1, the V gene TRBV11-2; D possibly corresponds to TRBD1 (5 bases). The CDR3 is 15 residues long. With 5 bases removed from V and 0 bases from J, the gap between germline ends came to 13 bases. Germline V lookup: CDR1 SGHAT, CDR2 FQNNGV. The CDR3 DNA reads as TGTGCCAGCAGCCCAGGGTGGATCATGAACACTGAAGCTTTCTTT. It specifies CASSPGWIMNTEAFF.

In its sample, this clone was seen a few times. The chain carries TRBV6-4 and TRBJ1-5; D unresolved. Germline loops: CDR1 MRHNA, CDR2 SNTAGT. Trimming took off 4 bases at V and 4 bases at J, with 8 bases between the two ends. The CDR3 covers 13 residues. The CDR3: CASSANGNQPQHF. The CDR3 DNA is TGTGCCAGCAGTGCGAACGGGAATCAGCCCCAGCATTTT.

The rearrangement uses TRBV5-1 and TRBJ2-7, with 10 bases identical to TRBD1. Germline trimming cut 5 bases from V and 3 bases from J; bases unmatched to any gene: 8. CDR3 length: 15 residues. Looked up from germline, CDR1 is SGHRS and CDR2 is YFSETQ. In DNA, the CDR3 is TGCGCCAGCAGTTCCGGGACAGGGGTTGTCTACGAGCAGTACTTC. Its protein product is CASSSGTGVVYEQYF.